The present T cell receptor beta chain was sequenced within a study of T-cell memory formation after mild COVID-19. Study at large: TCR clusters were mostly confined to one donor each.

Using its own MiXCR run on the 5' RACE reads, TCRdb lists one record per CDR3 protein. This sample has 300,000 to 350,000 distinct CDR3 sequences, with just under 20% found just once. Study conclusions and caveats: Contracting clones from day 15 to 85 showed balanced CD4/CD8; later expanders favored CD4+. Most CD4+ clones that shrank were in CM and EM, while CD8+ ones turned up in EMRA. The appearance of some responding clones in pre-infection memory suggested that cross-reactive memory joined.

In its sample, this clonotype was seen a few times. The antigen is unknown. This CDR3 region has 12 residues. Germline V gene sequence: CDR1 SGHDT, CDR2 YYEEEE. Trimming took 1 base from V and 5 from J, leaving 6 bases between them. V is TRBV5-6 and J is TRBJ1-1, with D uncertain. The sample comprised PBMCs or a T cell subset sorted from them (not recorded which). The clonotype comes from a man between 18 and 29 years old who had mild COVID-19 (a few samples of this study predate the infection). Cell type and time point are not known. CDR3 coding DNA: TGTGCCAGCAGCTTGATAGGGACTGAAGCTTTCTTT. It encodes CASSLIGTEAFF.